A single sample is the source of the 25 T cell receptor beta chains below, sequenced in a study of blood T cell repertoires in COVID-19. The method was immunoSEQ multiplex PCR; TCRdb's version includes in-frame clones alone and lacks a portion of them. The table has about 480,000 clones, around 87% seen once; the top ten hold approximately 1.8%. Sequencing was done on a sample of PBMCs or T cells enriched from blood (not recorded which). These receptors were collected from a woman in her 40s who had recovered from COVID-19.

The rearrangement joins TRBV5-1 to TRBJ2-2; D is perhaps TRBD2 (6 bases). The CDR3 spans 15 residues. Germline values: CDR1 SGHRS, CDR2 YFSETQ. Trimming pared 4 bases from V and 4 bases from J, leaving 14 bases between. CDR3 nucleotide sequence: TGCGCCAGCAGCCATGGGGGGAGTGGCACCGGGGAGCTGTTTTTT. Translating gives CASSHGGSGTGELFF. The entire variable domain, with the rest obtained from reference TRBV5-1 and TRBJ2-2, is as follows: KAGVTQTPRYLIKTRGQQVTLSCSPISGHRSVSWYQQTPGQGLQFLFEYFSETQRNKGNFPGRFSGRQFSNSRSEMNVSTLELGDSALYLCASSHGGSGTGELFFGEGSRLTVL.

V is TRBV13 and J is TRBJ2-7, with 7 bases fitting TRBD1. Trimming at V came to 5 bases and at J to 6 bases, leaving 7 bases not matched to a gene. The CDR3 is 13 amino acids. Germline loops: CDR1 PRHDT, CDR2 FYEKMQ (reference sequence). This CDR3 is CASSQTGSGEQYF. Written as DNA, the CDR3 is TGTGCCAGCAGCCAGACAGGGTCCGGCGAGCAGTACTTC.

The V gene is TRBV9, the J gene TRBJ1-3; no clear D gene. Germline CDR1 SGDLS, CDR2 YYNGEE. V was trimmed by 0 bases and J by 0 bases, leaving 10 bases between them. This CDR3 region has 16 residues. The CDR3 loop reads CASSVGGTSSGNTIYF. The DNA for the CDR3 is TGTGCCAGCAGCGTAGGTGGCACCTCCTCTGGAAACACCATATATTTT. The variable domain in full, with the rest retrieved from reference TRBV9 and TRBJ1-3, is DSGVTQTPKHLITATGQRVTLRCSPRSGDLSVYWYQQSLDQGLQFLIQYYNGEERAKGNILERFSAQQFPDLHSELNLSSLELGDSALYFCASSVGGTSSGNTIYFGEGSWLTVV.

The CDR3 is CASSFLPSGLDNEQFF. As DNA, the CDR3 is TGTGCCAGCAGCTTTCTTCCTTCGGGACTAGACAATGAGCAGTTCTTC. The V call is TRBV7-8, the J call TRBJ2-1; 8 bases are shared with TRBD2. There are 16 residues in the CDR3. V dropped 3 bases and J dropped 5; count of bases not matched to a gene: 9. The germline V gene has CDR1 SGHVS and CDR2 FQNEAQ.

The chain carries TRBV5-1 and TRBJ1-1; D call uncertain. CDR1 is SGHRS and CDR2 is YFSETQ in the germline V gene. This CDR3 comprises 13 residues. V was trimmed by 4 bases and J by 8 bases, leaving 15 bases between them. CDR3 sequence: CASSLSSRGEAFF. For the CDR3, the DNA is TGCGCCAGCAGCCTATCGAGCCGAGGGGAAGCTTTCTTT.

The chain couples TRBV29-1 to TRBJ2-7, with D maybe TRBD2 (6 bases). This CDR3 spans 13 amino acids. Per germline, CDR1 SQVTM and CDR2 ANQGSEA. V lost 3 bases, J lost 3 bases, and 12 bases lay in between. This CDR3 reads CSVEGLSGYEQYF. DNA for the CDR3: TGCAGCGTTGAGGGACTGAGCGGCTACGAGCAGTACTTC.

The rearrangement links TRBV19 to TRBJ2-7, with 9 bases aligning to TRBD1. This CDR3 is built from 16 residues. The germline V gene encodes CDR1 LNHDA and CDR2 SQIVND (reference sequence). J was trimmed by 5 bases and V by 2 bases; bases with no gene match: 10. The CDR3 region has the DNA TGTGCCAGTAGTATACTCCGACAGGGGGTTCCCCACGAGCAGTACTTC. Amino acids: CASSILRQGVPHEQYF.

CDR3 protein: CSVGRENEKLFF. In nucleotides, the CDR3 is TGCAGCGTTGGAAGAGAGAATGAAAAACTGTTTTTT. This chain joins TRBV29-1 and TRBJ1-4, with no clear D. Germline V gene data show CDR1 as SQVTM and CDR2 as ANQGSEA. Trimming removed 4 bases from V and 5 bases from J, with 8 bases in between. The CDR3 length is 12 residues.

This chain connects TRBV7-9 to TRBJ2-3; 12 positions agree with TRBD2. CDR1 and CDR2 (germline): SEHNR, FQNEAQ (reference sequence). There are 16 residues in the CDR3. V lost 3 bases to trimming and J lost 0 bases; unmatched junction nucleotides: 1. The CDR3 protein is CASSFGTSGSTDTQYF. The DNA of the CDR3 is TGTGCCAGCAGCTTCGGGACTAGCGGGAGCACAGATACGCAGTATTTT. The complete variable domain, with remaining parts taken from reference TRBV7-9 and TRBJ2-3, reads DTGVSQNPRHKITKRGQNVTFRCDPISEHNRLYWYRQTLGQGPEFLTYFQNEAQLEKSRLLSDRFSAERPKGSFSTLEIQRTEQGDSAMYLCASSFGTSGSTDTQYFGPGTRLTVL.

V usage is TRBV2 and J usage is TRBJ1-5; D remains ambiguous. The CDR3 contains 15 residues. V lost 3 bases, J lost 0 bases, and 9 bases lay in between. The germline V gene encodes CDR1 SNHLY and CDR2 FYNNEI. CDR3 in amino acids: CASSDPPGSNQPQHF. The CDR3 region has the DNA TGTGCCAGCAGTGATCCCCCCGGTAGCAATCAGCCCCAGCATTTT. Filled out from reference TRBV2 and TRBJ1-5, the complete variable domain reads EPEVTQTPSHQVTQMGQEVILRCVPISNHLYFYWYRQILGQKVEFLVSFYNNEISEKSEIFDDQFSVERPDGSNFTLKIRSTKLEDSAMYFCASSDPPGSNQPQHFGDGTRLSIL.

The genes are TRBV5-4 and TRBJ1-2; a weak D match, TRBD1 (5 bases). Trimming left V 2 bases short and J 7 bases short, with 15 bases between. This CDR3 spans 14 amino acids. Germline V lookup: CDR1 SGHNT, CDR2 YYREEE (reference sequence). The CDR3, as DNA: TGTGCCAGCAGCTTTCAGGGAAGCACGAGTGGCTACACCTTC. This gives the protein CASSFQGSTSGYTF.

The genes are TRBV19 and TRBJ1-6; D uncertain. The V and J ends lost 5 bases and 7 bases respectively, with 12 bases between them. Germline CDR1 LNHDA, CDR2 SQIVND (reference sequence). The CDR3 consists of 14 residues. CDR3 coding DNA: TGTGCCAGTAGTGGAGAAGGGAGAAATTCACCCCTCCACTTT. Translated, it gives CASSGEGRNSPLHF.

This clone occurred once. This chain uses TRBV19 with TRBJ1-1; the D gene is possibly TRBD1 (5 bases). Germline CDR1 LNHDA, CDR2 SQIVND (reference sequence). The CDR3 is 14 residues long. Trimming removed 3 bases at V and 6 bases at J, with 14 bases between. The CDR3 DNA reads TGTGCCAGTAGTATTTCGGGGGGGATTGCTGAAGCTTTCTTT. It is translated as CASSISGGIAEAFF.

The chain combines TRBV28 with TRBJ2-7; 9 bases map to TRBD1. This CDR3 contains 15 residues. Germline V CDR1 and CDR2: MDHEN, SYDVKM. The ends lost 5 bases at V and 5 bases at J; junction bases unmatched: 10. CDR3 DNA sequence: TGTGCCAGCAGTCCCCTCGGGACAGGGTCAAACGAGCAGTACTTC. Translating gives CASSPLGTGSNEQYF.

The table lists this clone with a count of one. V usage is TRBV19 and J usage is TRBJ2-3; 10 bases are shared with TRBD2. The CDR3 contains 17 residues. Germline CDR1 reads LNHDA; CDR2 reads SQIVND (reference sequence). Unmatched junction bases numbered 9, after V lost 1 base and J lost 5 bases. In DNA, the CDR3 is TGTGCCAGTAGTATAGGAGGTGTCTGGACTAGCGGAGATACGCAGTATTTT. This sequence encodes CASSIGGVWTSGDTQYF.

This clone was detected only a few times. The chain carries TRBV7-2 and TRBJ1-5; D remains ambiguous. The germline V gene encodes CDR1 SGHTA and CDR2 FQGNSA. CDR3 length: 16 amino acids. The V end lost 1 base, the J end lost 7 bases, and 17 bases lay between the germline ends. DNA for the CDR3: TGTGCCAGCAGCTTAGAGAGCGACCCACGAGGGCAGCCCCAGCATTTT. Its translation: CASSLESDPRGQPQHF.

The chain carries TRBV9 and TRBJ2-5; D not resolved. Germline lookup yields CDR1 SGDLS and CDR2 YYNGEE. This CDR3 is built from 15 residues. The V and J ends lost 0 bases and 2 bases respectively, with 11 bases between them. The CDR3 nucleotides read TGTGCCAGCAGCGTAGAAACGGGTTATCAAGAGACCCAGTACTTC. This codes for CASSVETGYQETQYF.

The chain couples TRBV14 to TRBJ1-5; TRBD1 matches 8 bases. V trimming: 1 base; J trimming: 7 bases; junction bases outside the gene matches: 9. Germline-derived CDR1 and CDR2 are SGHDN and FVKESK. The CDR3 loop spans 16 amino acids. CDR3 sequence reads: CASSQGPTGVDQPQHF. DNA of the CDR3: TGTGCCAGCAGCCAAGGCCCGACAGGGGTCGACCAGCCCCAGCATTTT.

V usage is TRBV6-5 and J usage is TRBJ1-3, with 8 bases fitting TRBD1. Trimming cost V 6 bases and J 2 bases; bases outside gene matches: 6. Germline lookup yields CDR1 MNHEY and CDR2 SVGAGI. This CDR3 has 15 residues. The CDR3 here is CASSTGGEAGNTIYF. The CDR3 DNA follows: TGTGCCAGCAGCACAGGGGGTGAGGCTGGAAACACCATATATTTT.

This chain uses TRBV4-3 with TRBJ2-3, with 10 bases identical to TRBD1. Germline loops: CDR1 LGHNA, CDR2 YSLEER. Unmatched junction bases numbered 5, after V lost 5 bases and J lost 0 bases. The CDR3 has 16 amino acids. The CDR3 nucleotides are TGCGCCAGCAGCTTCGACAGGGGGCCCAGCACAGATACGCAGTATTTT. Translated, it gives CASSFDRGPSTDTQYF.

In DNA form, the CDR3 reads TGTGCCAGTAGTTGGAGACTAGCGGGAGATGAGCAGTTCTTC. Translated: CASSWRLAGDEQFF. The V call is TRBV19, the J call TRBJ2-1; 12 bases are a match to TRBD2. V gave up 5 bases and J gave up 8 bases; unmatched junction bases: 4. The CDR3 is 14 residues long. In germline, CDR1 is LNHDA, CDR2 SQIVND (reference sequence). Drawing the rest from reference TRBV19 and TRBJ2-1, the complete variable domain is DGGITQSPKYLFRKEGQNVTLSCEQNLNHDAMYWYRQDPGQGLRLIYYSQIVNDFQKGDIAEGYSVSREKKESFPLTVTSAQKNPTAFYLCASSWRLAGDEQFFGPGTRLTVL.

This clone was recorded a few times. The gene calls are TRBV3-1 (or the pseudogene TRBV3-2) and TRBJ1-2; 8 bases agree with TRBD1. CDR3 size: 15 residues. CDR1 is LGHDT and CDR2 is YNNKEL in the germline V gene (reference sequence). Trimming took 0 bases from V and 8 from J; bases not matched to a gene: 8. CDR3 in amino acids: CASSQDHGQGRGYTF. The CDR3 DNA follows: TGTGCCAGCAGCCAAGATCATGGACAGGGTAGGGGCTACACCTTC.

The chain links TRBV5-1 to TRBJ2-1; 14 bases match TRBD2. This CDR3 has 15 amino acids. The V and J ends lost 4 bases and 12 bases, in that order; junction bases with no gene match: 9. CDR1 is SGHRS and CDR2 is YFSETQ in the germline V gene. CDR3 nucleotide sequence: TGCGCCAGCAGCCCGCCGGGACTAGCGGGAGAGGCGCAGTTCTTC. Protein product: CASSPPGLAGEAQFF.

This chain joins TRBV6-2 or TRBV6-3 and TRBJ2-7; possibly TRBD2 for D (6 bases). This CDR3 contains 12 residues. Germline loops: CDR1 MNHEY, CDR2 SVGEGT. V lost 5 bases to trimming and J lost 3 bases, with 8 bases between them. The CDR3 here is CASSTGLYEQYF. The CDR3, as DNA: TGTGCCAGCAGTACGGGACTCTACGAGCAGTACTTC.

The chain uses TRBV27 and TRBJ2-1, with TRBD2 matching 7 bases. The CDR3 has 14 residues. V shed 5 bases, J shed 5 bases, and the junction held 6 bases outside the gene matches. The germline CDR1 and CDR2 sequences are MNHEY and SMNVEV (reference sequence). CDR3 in DNA: TGTGCCAGCAGTACCCCCGGGACTAACAATGAGCAGTTCTTC. It codes for CASSTPGTNNEQFF.